Sequencing of this T cell receptor (beta chain) was carried out in a study of response to subunit inactivated influenza vaccine. Study findings and constraints: Few additional T cells are recruited per seasonal influenza vaccination, authors suggested.

TCRdb itself ran the RT-PCR reads through MiXCR, one entry per CDR3 protein. The data hold around 750,000 distinct CDR3 sequences, with 21% observed a single time. Trimming took off 0 bases at V and 1 base at J, with 13 bases between the two ends. CDR3 length: 15 residues. The V gene's germline CDR1 is DFQATT and CDR2 SNEGSKA (reference sequence). This clonotype has ten or more counts. The antigen remains unidentified. This TCR came from a man in his fifties or sixties who received an inactivated influenza vaccine. Here the sequenced sample was PBMCs from blood, taken around 5 days after vaccination. This chain links TRBV20-1 with TRBJ2-7; a possible D gene is TRBD1 (5 bases). For the CDR3, the DNA is TGCAGTGCTAGAGAAGGGGCAGTTCCTTCCTACGAGCAGTACTTC. This encodes CSAREGAVPSYEQYF.